This TCR beta chain was identified during a study of T-cell memory formation after mild COVID-19. Turning to the study itself: Clusters were largely donor specific.

Deletions cut 7 bases from V and 0 bases from J, with 7 bases between. The CDR3 length is 14 residues. The germline CDR1 and CDR2 sequences are SNHLY and FYNNEI. A single record per CDR3 protein comes from TCRdb applying MiXCR to the 5' RACE reads. The sample lists around 160,000 distinct CDR3 sequences, roughly 11% occurring once. Comments on this clonotype: Its antigen is unidentified.

General study results and limits: Some responding clones appeared in pre-infection memory, suggesting cross-reactive memory joined.

This sequence originates from a man younger than 35 who had mild COVID-19 (a few samples of this study predate the infection). Cell type and time point are not known. The chain combines TRBV2 with TRBJ2-6; D may be TRBD2 (6 bases). The specimen was PBMCs or a T cell subset sorted from them (not recorded which). The chain's CDR3 is CASKTSSGANVLTF. As DNA, the CDR3 is TGTGCCAGCAAGACTAGCTCTGGGGCCAACGTCCTGACTTTC.